This TCR beta chain was identified during a study of T cells in localized non-small cell lung cancer. Trimming stripped 9 bases from V and 3 bases from J, with 13 bases between. This CDR3 has 13 residues. Per the germline V gene, CDR1 is LNHNV and CDR2 is YYDKDF (reference sequence). Assay used: immunoSEQ multiplex PCR; TCRdb lists only in-frame clones, some missing. The table includes 50,000 to 55,000 clones, around 87% detected once. The sequence was obtained from a female donor with stage II lung adenocarcinoma. The material was PBMCs, obtained before any cancer treatment. The chain joins TRBV15 to TRBJ2-3; tentatively, D is TRBD1 (7 bases). The CDR3 spells CATSGQVTDTQYF. CDR3 DNA sequence: TGTGCCACTAGCGGACAGGTTACAGATACGCAGTATTTT.